This T cell receptor (beta chain) is from a study of cytomegalovirus exposure and HLA in healthy donors. V was pared by 2 bases and J by 0 bases, with 11 bases between. From germline, CDR1 is KGHSH and CDR2 LQKENI. CDR3 length equals 15 residues. PCR primers comprised 60 Vbeta and 13 Jbeta primers. The repertoire was sequenced with immunoSEQ multiplex PCR; TCRdb's copy has only in-frame clones and lacks some. The sample consists of 150,000 to 200,000 clones, around 84% of them appearing once. The sequenced sample was PBMCs. This clonotype originated in a woman younger than 30 in good health and CMV-seronegative. The V and J genes are TRBV18 and TRBJ2-7, with D possibly TRBD1 on 5 matching bases. The CDR3 sequence is CASSPRGSRSYEQYF. As DNA, the CDR3 is TGTGCCAGCTCACCAAGGGGCTCACGCTCCTACGAGCAGTACTTC.